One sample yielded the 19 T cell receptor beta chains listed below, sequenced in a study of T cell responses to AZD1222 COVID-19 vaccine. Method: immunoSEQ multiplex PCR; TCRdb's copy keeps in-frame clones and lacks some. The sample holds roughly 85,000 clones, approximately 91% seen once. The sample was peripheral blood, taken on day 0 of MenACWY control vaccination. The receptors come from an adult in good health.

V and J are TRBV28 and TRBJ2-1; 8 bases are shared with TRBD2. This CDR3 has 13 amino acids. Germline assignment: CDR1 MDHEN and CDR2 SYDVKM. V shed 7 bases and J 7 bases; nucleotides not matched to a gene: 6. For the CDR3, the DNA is TGTGCCAGCACCGGGGGGGTTGGGAATGAGCAGTTCTTC. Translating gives CASTGGVGNEQFF.

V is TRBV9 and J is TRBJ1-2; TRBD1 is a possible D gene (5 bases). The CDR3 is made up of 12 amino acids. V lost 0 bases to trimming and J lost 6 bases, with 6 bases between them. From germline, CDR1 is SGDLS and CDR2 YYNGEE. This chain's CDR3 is CASSVEGDGYTF. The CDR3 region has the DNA TGTGCCAGCAGCGTAGAAGGGGATGGCTACACCTTC.

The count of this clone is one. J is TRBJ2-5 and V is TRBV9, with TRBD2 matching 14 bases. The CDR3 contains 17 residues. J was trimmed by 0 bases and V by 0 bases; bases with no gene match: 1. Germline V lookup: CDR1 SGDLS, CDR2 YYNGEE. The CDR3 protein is CASSVGTSGGYQETQYF. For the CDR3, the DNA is TGTGCCAGCAGCGTAGGGACTAGCGGGGGGTACCAAGAGACCCAGTACTTC.

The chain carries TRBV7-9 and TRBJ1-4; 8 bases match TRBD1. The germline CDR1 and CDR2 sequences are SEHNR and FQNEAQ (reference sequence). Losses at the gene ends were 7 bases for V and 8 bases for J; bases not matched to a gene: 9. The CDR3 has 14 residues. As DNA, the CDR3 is TGTGCCAGCAACATCGGACAGGGAGGGGAAAAACTGTTTTTT. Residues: CASNIGQGGEKLFF.

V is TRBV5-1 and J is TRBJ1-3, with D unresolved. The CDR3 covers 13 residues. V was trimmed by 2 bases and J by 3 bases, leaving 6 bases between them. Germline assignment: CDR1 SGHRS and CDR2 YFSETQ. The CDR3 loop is CASSFPDGNTIYF. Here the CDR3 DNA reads TGCGCCAGCAGCTTCCCCGATGGAAACACCATATATTTT.

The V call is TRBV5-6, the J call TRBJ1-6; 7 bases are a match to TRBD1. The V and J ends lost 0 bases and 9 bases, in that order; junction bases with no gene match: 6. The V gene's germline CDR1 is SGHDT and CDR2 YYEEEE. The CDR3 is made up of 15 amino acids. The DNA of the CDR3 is TGTGCCAGCAGCTTGGCGGCAGGGGGGGGTTCACCCCTCCACTTT. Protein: CASSLAAGGGSPLHF.

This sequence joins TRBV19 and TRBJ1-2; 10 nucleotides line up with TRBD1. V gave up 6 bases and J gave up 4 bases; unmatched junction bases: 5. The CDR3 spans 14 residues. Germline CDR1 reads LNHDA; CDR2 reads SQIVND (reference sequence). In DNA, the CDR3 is TGTGCCAGTAGGGCGGGACAGGGGACCTATGGCTACACCTTC. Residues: CASRAGQGTYGYTF.

CDR3 in DNA: TGTGCCAGTAGTATAGGTTCCGGAGGACTCTATGGCTACACCTTC. Protein sequence: CASSIGSGGLYGYTF. This chain uses TRBV19 with TRBJ1-2; D remains unclear. Per germline, CDR1 LNHDA and CDR2 SQIVND (reference sequence). This CDR3 spans 15 amino acids. V gave up 1 base and J gave up 4 bases, with 13 bases separating them.

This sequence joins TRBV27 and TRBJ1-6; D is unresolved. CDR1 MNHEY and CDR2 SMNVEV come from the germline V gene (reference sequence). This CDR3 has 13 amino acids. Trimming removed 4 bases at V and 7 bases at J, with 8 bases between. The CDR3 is CASSSPVNSPLHF. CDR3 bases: TGTGCCAGCAGTTCACCGGTAAATTCACCCCTCCACTTT.

For the CDR3, the DNA is TGTGCCTGGAGCGTTACAGGTACTTTCTCTGGAAACACCATATATTTT. This translates into CAWSVTGTFSGNTIYF. The genes are TRBV30 and TRBJ1-3, with a possible D match to TRBD1 (5 bases). Germline CDR1 GTSNPN, CDR2 SVGIG (reference sequence). The CDR3 totals 16 residues. The V and J ends lost 3 bases and 0 bases respectively, with 15 bases between them.

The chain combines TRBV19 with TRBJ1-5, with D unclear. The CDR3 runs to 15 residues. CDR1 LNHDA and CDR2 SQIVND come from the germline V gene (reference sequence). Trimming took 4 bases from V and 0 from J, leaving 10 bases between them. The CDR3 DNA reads TGTGCCAGTAGTAGAGACGGCTATAGCAATCAGCCCCAGCATTTT. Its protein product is CASSRDGYSNQPQHF.

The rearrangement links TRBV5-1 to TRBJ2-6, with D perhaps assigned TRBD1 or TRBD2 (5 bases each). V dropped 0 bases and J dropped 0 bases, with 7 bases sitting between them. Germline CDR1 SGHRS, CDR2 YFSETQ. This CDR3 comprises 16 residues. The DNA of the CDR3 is TGCGCCAGCAGCTTGGCCGGGGCCTCTGGGGCCAACGTCCTGACTTTC. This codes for CASSLAGASGANVLTF.

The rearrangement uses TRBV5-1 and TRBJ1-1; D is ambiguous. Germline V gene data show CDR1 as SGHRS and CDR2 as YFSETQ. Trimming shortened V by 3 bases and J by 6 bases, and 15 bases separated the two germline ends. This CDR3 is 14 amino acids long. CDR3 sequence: CASSSQGVYAEAFF. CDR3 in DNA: TGCGCCAGCAGCTCCCAAGGTGTTTATGCTGAAGCTTTCTTT.

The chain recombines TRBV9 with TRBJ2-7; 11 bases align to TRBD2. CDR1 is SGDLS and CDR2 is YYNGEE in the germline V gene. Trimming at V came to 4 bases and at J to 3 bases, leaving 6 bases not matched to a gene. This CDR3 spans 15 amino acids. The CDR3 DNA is TGTGCCAGCAGCTCCTCCCTAGCGGGGGGCTACGAGCAGTACTTC. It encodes CASSSSLAGGYEQYF.

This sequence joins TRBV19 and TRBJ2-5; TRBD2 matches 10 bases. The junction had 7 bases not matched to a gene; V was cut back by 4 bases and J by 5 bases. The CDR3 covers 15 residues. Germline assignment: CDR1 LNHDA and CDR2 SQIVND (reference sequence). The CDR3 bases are TGTGCCAGTAGTACTATAGCGGGGGGATTGGAGACCCAGTACTTC. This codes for CASSTIAGGLETQYF. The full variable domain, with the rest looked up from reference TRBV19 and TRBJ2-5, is DGGITQSPKYLFRKEGQNVTLSCEQNLNHDAMYWYRQDPGQGLRLIYYSQIVNDFQKGDIAEGYSVSREKKESFPLTVTSAQKNPTAFYLCASSTIAGGLETQYFGPGTRLLVL.

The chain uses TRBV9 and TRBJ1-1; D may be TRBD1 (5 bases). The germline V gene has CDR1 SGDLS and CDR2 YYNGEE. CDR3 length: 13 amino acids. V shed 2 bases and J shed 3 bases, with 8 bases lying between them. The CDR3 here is CASSVGLDTEAFF. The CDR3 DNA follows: TGTGCCAGCAGCGTGGGACTCGACACTGAAGCTTTCTTT.

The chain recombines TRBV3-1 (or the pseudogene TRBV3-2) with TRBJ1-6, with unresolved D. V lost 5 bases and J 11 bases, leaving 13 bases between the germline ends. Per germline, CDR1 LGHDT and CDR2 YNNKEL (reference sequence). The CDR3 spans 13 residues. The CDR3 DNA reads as TGTGCCAGCAGCTCCAAGGAGGGTACACCCCTCCACTTT. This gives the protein CASSSKEGTPLHF.

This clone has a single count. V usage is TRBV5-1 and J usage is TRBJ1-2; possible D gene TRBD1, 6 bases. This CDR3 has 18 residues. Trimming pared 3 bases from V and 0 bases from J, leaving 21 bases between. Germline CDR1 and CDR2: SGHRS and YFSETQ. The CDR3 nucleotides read TGCGCCAGCAGCTGGGGGGCTTTCAGAGGGGCCTCTAACTATGGCTACACCTTC. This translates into CASSWGAFRGASNYGYTF.

The CDR3 here is CASSYSARGFTYEQYF. CDR3 DNA sequence: TGTGCCAGCAGTTACTCGGCCAGGGGGTTTACCTACGAGCAGTACTTC. The rearrangement links TRBV6-5 to TRBJ2-7; 7 bases align to TRBD1. Unmatched junction bases numbered 7, after V lost 0 bases and J lost 2 bases. The CDR3 contains 16 residues. Looked up from germline, CDR1 is MNHEY and CDR2 is SVGAGI.